This T cell receptor (beta chain) originates from a study of blood T cell repertoires in COVID-19. About the research overall: Samples representing acute and convalescent COVID-19 were sourced from the United States, Italy and Spain.

Germline CDR1 and CDR2: SNHLY and FYNNEI. The CDR3 covers 15 residues. Trimming stripped 5 bases from V and 1 base from J, with 12 bases between. Sequencing used immunoSEQ multiplex PCR; TCRdb keeps in-frame clones, though not all of them. Among 160,000 or so clones, roughly 80% were seen once, and the ten largest hold about 0.5%. The V call is TRBV2, the J call TRBJ1-3, with no clear D. The source of this sequence is a man aged 60 to 75 with acute or convalescent COVID-19. Material for sequencing was peripheral blood. CDR3 DNA: TGTGCCAGCAGTCCAATCGACATATCTGGAAACACCATATATTTT. As protein: CASSPIDISGNTIYF.